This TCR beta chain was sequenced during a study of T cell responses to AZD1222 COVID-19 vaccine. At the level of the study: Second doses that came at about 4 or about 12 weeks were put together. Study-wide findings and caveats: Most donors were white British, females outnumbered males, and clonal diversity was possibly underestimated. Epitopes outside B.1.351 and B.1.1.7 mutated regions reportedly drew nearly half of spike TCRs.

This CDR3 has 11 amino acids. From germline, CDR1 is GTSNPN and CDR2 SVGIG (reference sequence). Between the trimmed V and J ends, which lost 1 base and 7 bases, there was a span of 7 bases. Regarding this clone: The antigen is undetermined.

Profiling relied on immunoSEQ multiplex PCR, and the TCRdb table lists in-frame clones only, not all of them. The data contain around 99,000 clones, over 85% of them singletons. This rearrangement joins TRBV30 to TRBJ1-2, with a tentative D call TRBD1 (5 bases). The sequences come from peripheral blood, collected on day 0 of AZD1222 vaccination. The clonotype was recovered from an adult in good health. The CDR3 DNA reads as TGTGCCTGGAGTGGGGGGAGTGGCTACACCTTC. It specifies CAWSGGSGYTF.